This paragraph covers one T cell receptor (beta chain) sequence. Its antigen remains unidentified. This specimen comes from a study of neurological immune-mediated disorders. It was by 5'RACE with 10-nucleotide random UMIs that the cDNA was made. Each sequencing run yielded over 160 million TCR-beta sequences from 15-18 subjects. TCRdb analysed the 5' RACE reads with MiXCR anew, one entry per CDR3 protein. This repertoire shows about 16,000 distinct CDR3 sequences, roughly 20% found once; its top ten account for roughly 24%. Libraries used 2 million unsorted PBMCs kept frozen in RNAlater. Germline-derived CDR1 and CDR2 are MNHEY and SMNVEV (reference sequence). The CDR3 length is 14 residues. V gave up 5 bases and J gave up 0 bases, with 11 bases separating them. Overall study results and limits: In HTLV-1-associated myelopathy, TCR clonal expansion was greatest, whereas multiple sclerosis had the least, falling below healthy controls.

V gene TRBV27 combines with J gene TRBJ2-7; D not certain. This sequence originates from a man aged 50 to 60 in good health. The sample consisted of PBMCs. CDR3 sequence reads: CASSPLGPSYEQYF. Here the CDR3 DNA reads TGTGCCAGCAGTCCTCTGGGTCCCTCCTACGAGCAGTACTTC.